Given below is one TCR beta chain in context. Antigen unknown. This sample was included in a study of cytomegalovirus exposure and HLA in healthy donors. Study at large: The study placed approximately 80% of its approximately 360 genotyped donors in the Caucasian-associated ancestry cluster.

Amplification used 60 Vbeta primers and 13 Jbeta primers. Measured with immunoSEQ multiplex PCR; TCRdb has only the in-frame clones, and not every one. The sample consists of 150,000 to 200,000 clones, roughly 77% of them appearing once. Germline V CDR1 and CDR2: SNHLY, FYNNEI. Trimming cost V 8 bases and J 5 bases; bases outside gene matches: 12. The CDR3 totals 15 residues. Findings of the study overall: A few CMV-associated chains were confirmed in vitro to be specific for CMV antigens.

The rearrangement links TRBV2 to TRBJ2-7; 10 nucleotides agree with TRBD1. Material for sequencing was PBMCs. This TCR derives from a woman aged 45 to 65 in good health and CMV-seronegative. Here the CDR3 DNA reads TGTGCCAGCCCTCTGACAGGGGGCTCGACGGACGAGCAGTACTTC. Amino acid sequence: CASPLTGGSTDEQYF.